The rows below give T cell receptor beta chains drawn from one sample of a study of T cells in Graves' hyperthyroidism and ophthalmopathy. TCRdb reprocessed the multiplex PCR reads with MiXCR, giving one entry per CDR3 protein. The profile shows a few hundred thousand distinct CDR3 sequences, roughly 14% of them singletons. Sample: blood. The receptors come from a young woman with Graves' hyperthyroidism that later progressed to Graves' ophthalmopathy. Both conserved end residues are part of each CDR3. A D gene is named only where the DNA matches it firmly. The size of a clone is reported for some rows only, either as once, few or many, or as a class for expanded clones.

clone size | CDR3 length | J gene | D gene | V gene | CDR3 protein | CDR3 DNA
many | 16 | TRBJ2-3 | NA | TRBV27 | CASSLSVAQSTDTQYF | TGTGCCAGCAGTTTATCAGTAGCGCAGAGCACAGATACGCAGTATTTT
NA | 13 | TRBJ2-7 | TRBD1 | TRBV28 | CASTQGGSYEQYF | TGTGCCAGCACCCAAGGGGGCAGCTACGAGCAGTACTTC
many | 13 | TRBJ1-1 | NA | TRBV2 | CASGGEGNTEAFF | TGTGCCAGCGGTGGCGAGGGGAACACTGAAGCTTTCTTT
NA | 16 | TRBJ2-2 | NA | TRBV20-1 | CSARDMRGGNTGELFF | TGCAGTGCTAGAGATATGAGGGGGGGGAACACCGGGGAGCTGTTTTTT
few | 14 | TRBJ1-2 | NA | TRBV7-2 | CASSFSGINYGYTF | TGTGCCAGCAGCTTTTCGGGGATTAACTATGGCTACACCTTC
many | 13 | TRBJ2-7 | NA | TRBV20-1 | CSALSTGSYEQYF | TGCAGTGCTCTGAGCACAGGGTCTTACGAGCAGTACTTC
many | 15 | TRBJ2-7 | NA | TRBV27 | CASSLYKTGGHEQYF | TGTGCCAGCAGTTTATATAAGACCGGGGGCCACGAGCAGTACTTC
few | 17 | TRBJ2-7 | NA | TRBV7-9 | CASSPGRSGSGPYEQYF | TGTGCCAGCAGCCCGGGGCGTTCGGGGTCTGGGCCTTACGAGCAGTACTTC
many | 13 | TRBJ1-2 | NA | TRBV28 | CASREGGNYGYTF | TGTGCCAGCAGGGAGGGGGGGAACTATGGCTACACCTTC
many | 14 | TRBJ2-1 | NA | TRBV7-2 | CASSLGYLPNEQFF | TGTGCCAGCAGCTTAGGCTACCTACCCAATGAGCAGTTCTTC
many | 15 | TRBJ2-1 | TRBD2 | TRBV18 | CASSPPWGLADEQFF | TGTGCCAGCTCACCACCTTGGGGACTAGCGGATGAGCAGTTCTTC
NA | 17 | TRBJ1-5 | TRBD1 | TRBV20-1 | CSARDPWGGGPNQPQHF | TGCAGTGCTAGAGATCCCTGGGGAGGGGGCCCCAATCAGCCCCAGCATTTT
NA | 14 | TRBJ2-2 | NA | TRBV6-4 | CASSEGASTGELFF | TGTGCCAGCAGTGAGGGGGCTAGCACCGGGGAGCTGTTTTTT
NA | 17 | TRBJ2-5 | TRBD2 | TRBV6-5 | CASSYSVAGASSETQYF | TGTGCCAGCAGTTACTCGGTAGCGGGGGCCTCAAGTGAGACCCAGTACTTC
many | 14 | TRBJ2-1 | NA | TRBV7-2 | CASSFSGSYNEQFF | TGTGCCAGCAGCTTTTCGGGGTCCTACAATGAGCAGTTCTTC
NA | 17 | TRBJ2-6 | NA | TRBV5-4 | CASSLWGTLSGANVLTF | TGTGCCAGCAGCTTGTGGGGTACTCTCTCTGGGGCCAACGTCCTGACTTTC
NA | 15 | TRBJ1-1 | NA | TRBV10-3 | CAISPNGGRNTEAFF | TGTGCCATCAGTCCCAACGGGGGGAGGAACACTGAAGCTTTCTTT
many | 13 | TRBJ2-3 | TRBD1 | TRBV20-1 | CSATDRATDTQYF | TGCAGTGCTACAGACAGGGCGACAGATACGCAGTATTTT
many | 18 | TRBJ2-1 | TRBD1 | TRBV30 | CAWSVFWFRGPSSNEQFF | TGTGCCTGGAGTGTTTTCTGGTTTAGGGGGCCATCCTCCAATGAGCAGTTCTTC
many | 16 | TRBJ1-5 | NA | TRBV28 | CASSFGVGEGNQPQHF | TGTGCCAGCAGTTTTGGGGTGGGGGAAGGCAATCAGCCCCAGCATTTT
NA | 16 | TRBJ1-6 | NA | TRBV27 | CASRLGGTRNNSPHHF | TGTGCCAGCCGCTTGGGGGGGACCCGAAATAATTCACCCCACCACTTT
many | 15 | TRBJ2-1 | NA | TRBV4-3 | CASSQSRVSYNEQFF | TGCGCCAGCAGCCAGAGCAGGGTTTCGTACAATGAGCAGTTCTTC
NA | 15 | TRBJ1-4 | TRBD1 | TRBV9 | CASSETSGGSEKLFF | TGTGCCAGCAGCGAGACTTCAGGGGGTAGTGAAAAACTGTTTTTT
NA | 12 | TRBJ2-1 | TRBD2 | TRBV27 | CASSLSETSLFF | TGTGCCAGCAGTTTATCGGAGACTAGCCTGTTCTTC
many | 13 | TRBJ2-1 | NA | TRBV12-3/TRBV12-4 | CASSLARNRVQFF | TGTGCCAGCAGTTTAGCAAGGAATCGGGTGCAGTTCTTC
few | 14 | TRBJ1-2 | NA | TRBV4-1 | CASSQDGQQYGYTF | TGCGCCAGCAGCCAAGATGGCCAGCAATATGGCTACACCTTC
few | 13 | TRBJ2-3 | NA | TRBV28 | CASSFIGADTQYF | TGTGCCAGCAGCTTTATCGGGGCAGATACGCAGTATTTT